The 16 T cell receptor beta chains listed next were all sequenced from one sample in a study of T cells in Graves' hyperthyroidism and ophthalmopathy. RNA transcripts provided the source from which TCR beta CDR3 regions were amplified. Using the HTBI primer set, a first-round RT-PCR was run on the TCR CDR3. TCRdb ran MiXCR on the multiplex PCR reads and lists one entry per CDR3 protein. In the table there are some 550,000 distinct CDR3 sequences, around 20% of which are singletons. Sequenced sample: blood. These receptors originate from a man aged 18 to 35 with Graves' hyperthyroidism.

This clonotype has just a few counts. The chain is built from TRBV20-1 and TRBJ2-4, with 8 positions matching TRBD2. This CDR3 comprises 15 residues. CDR1 and CDR2 from the germline V gene are DFQATT and SNEGSKA (reference sequence). J gave up 7 bases and V 0 bases, and 8 bases lay outside the gene matches. Here the CDR3 DNA reads TGCAGTGCTAGAGAAGCGGGGGATGTGCGGAACATTCAGTACTTC. Protein: CSAREAGDVRNIQYF.

This clonotype was detected a few times. The chain couples TRBV5-1 to TRBJ2-2; 7 bases are shared with TRBD1. This CDR3 is 15 amino acids long. Germline-derived CDR1 and CDR2 are SGHRS and YFSETQ. V was clipped by 4 bases and J by 4 bases; unmatched bases: 7. The CDR3 region is CASSDTGQITGELFF. The CDR3 coding sequence is TGCGCCAGCAGCGATACGGGACAGATCACCGGGGAGCTGTTTTTT.

This clonotype was found a few times. This sequence joins TRBV20-1 and TRBJ1-1; D might be TRBD1 (5 bases). The V and J ends lost 5 bases and 4 bases respectively, with 14 bases between them. CDR3 length: 13 amino acids. The germline CDR1 and CDR2 sequences are DFQATT and SNEGSKA (reference sequence). CDR3 residues: CSAEGTAVTEAFF. CDR3 DNA sequence: TGCAGTGCTGAGGGGACGGCGGTCACTGAAGCTTTCTTT.

This clonotype was seen a few times. J is TRBJ2-7 and V is TRBV30, with TRBD2 matching over 7 bases. Trimming removed 5 bases from V and 4 bases from J; junction bases left unmatched: 8. In germline, CDR1 is GTSNPN, CDR2 SVGIG (reference sequence). CDR3 size: 13 residues. The CDR3 DNA reads as TGTGCCTGGCAGCCGGGACTACTGTACGAGCAGTACTTC. This sequence encodes CAWQPGLLYEQYF.

This clonotype was counted ten times or more. This chain connects TRBV20-1 to TRBJ1-2; D perhaps matches TRBD1 (6 bases). Looked up from germline, CDR1 is DFQATT and CDR2 is SNEGSKA (reference sequence). There are 14 residues in the CDR3. With 1 base removed from V and 3 bases from J, the gap between germline ends came to 12 bases. CDR3 nucleotide sequence: TGCAGTGCTAGAGGAGAGGGGGATTACTATGGCTACACCTTC. Protein: CSARGEGDYYGYTF.

This clonotype was observed many times. The chain carries TRBV14 and TRBJ2-5, with a tentative D call TRBD2 (5 bases). CDR3 length: 16 amino acids. Germline V gene data show CDR1 as SGHDN and CDR2 as FVKESK. The V end was cut by 1 base, the J end by 1 base, with 13 bases between. The CDR3 reads CASSQGEQRLQETQYF. Written as DNA, the CDR3 is TGTGCCAGCAGCCAAGGGGAGCAGCGGCTCCAAGAGACCCAGTACTTC.

This clonotype came up many times. The chain links TRBV11-2 to TRBJ1-1, with 8 bases lining up with TRBD1. V lost 6 bases, J lost 7 bases, and 10 bases stayed unmatched. The CDR3 extends over 14 amino acids. Germline CDR1 and CDR2: SGHAT and FQNNGV. The CDR3 is CASRTPTGGLEAFF. The CDR3, as DNA: TGTGCCAGCAGAACCCCCACAGGGGGTCTTGAAGCTTTCTTT. The full variable domain, rest sourced from reference TRBV11-2 and TRBJ1-1, is EAGVAQSPRYKIIEKRQSVAFWCNPISGHATLYWYQQILGQGPKLLIQFQNNGVVDDSQLPKDRFSAERLKGVDSTLKIQPAKLEDSAVYLCASRTPTGGLEAFFGQGTRLTVV.

This chain uses TRBV6-1 with TRBJ2-6, with 7 positions matching TRBD1. The CDR3 extends over 17 amino acids. After removal of 8 bases from V and 0 bases from J, the junction contained 10 bases not matched to a gene. Germline V gene data show CDR1 as MNHNS and CDR2 as SASEGT. The CDR3 is CASEARDSSSGANVLTF. The CDR3 DNA reads TGTGCCAGCGAAGCCCGGGACAGTAGCTCTGGGGCCAACGTCCTGACTTTC.

This clonotype was detected many times. The J gene is TRBJ1-2, the V gene TRBV6-1, with D possibly matching TRBD1 (5 bases). This CDR3 has 15 residues. V lost 5 bases, J lost 0 bases, and 13 bases lay in between. Germline V gives CDR1 MNHNS, CDR2 SASEGT. The CDR3 region is CASSPRQPSNYGYTF. The CDR3 DNA reads TGTGCCAGCAGTCCCCGACAGCCATCTAACTATGGCTACACCTTC.

This clonotype occurred many times. The V and J genes are TRBV12-3 or TRBV12-4 and TRBJ1-5; 11 bases agree with TRBD1. Trimming took 7 bases from V and 5 from J; bases not matched to a gene: 4. The CDR3 extends over 14 amino acids. CDR3 DNA: TGTGCCAGCACCGCGGACAGGGGGCATCAGCCCCAGCATTTT. Translating gives CASTADRGHQPQHF.

In this sample, this clonotype turned up many times. The chain uses TRBV9 and TRBJ2-2; TRBD2 matches 8 bases. Germline V lookup: CDR1 SGDLS, CDR2 YYNGEE. The CDR3 covers 16 residues. The V segment lost 3 bases and the J segment 4 bases; nucleotides outside the gene matches: 8. Written as DNA, the CDR3 is TGTGCCAGCAGCGAATCGAGCGGGAGCGGCACCGGGGAGCTGTTTTTT. It encodes CASSESSGSGTGELFF.

This clonotype has ten or more counts. The chain joins TRBV11-2 to TRBJ1-2; possible D gene TRBD1, 6 bases. Germline V lookup: CDR1 SGHAT, CDR2 FQNNGV. CDR3 size: 17 residues. The V end lost 5 bases, the J end lost 7 bases, and 26 bases lay between the germline ends. CDR3 in DNA: TGTGCCAGCAGCCCCAAGCTGGTAGGGGGGAAGAGAAGTGGCTACACCTTC. It codes for CASSPKLVGGKRSGYTF.

At least ten counts were recorded for this clonotype. This chain connects TRBV6-5 to TRBJ1-6; D call uncertain. The CDR3 has 15 amino acids. Trimming took 4 bases from V and 6 from J, leaving 13 bases between them. Looked up from germline, CDR1 is MNHEY and CDR2 is SVGAGI. CDR3 DNA sequence: TGTGCCAGCAGTTCTGGGTCAGGAATTAATTCACCCCTCCACTTT. As protein: CASSSGSGINSPLHF.

The chain carries TRBV4-2 and TRBJ1-2; 8 bases fit TRBD1. The CDR3 totals 15 residues. Germline CDR1 and CDR2: LGHNA and YNFKEQ. V trimming: 1 base; J trimming: 4 bases; junction bases outside the gene matches: 5. The CDR3 loop is CASSQGQGFPYGYTF. CDR3 coding DNA: TGTGCCAGCAGCCAAGGACAGGGGTTCCCCTATGGCTACACCTTC.

CDR3 sequence reads: CASSPVGLRGTGELFF. The CDR3 nucleotides are TGTGCCAGCAGCCCCGTAGGTCTCCGTGGGACCGGGGAGCTGTTTTTT. The chain is built from TRBV3-1 and TRBJ2-2; D remains unclear. Germline V gives CDR1 LGHDT, CDR2 YNNKEL (reference sequence). The CDR3 totals 16 residues. Trimming removed 4 bases from V and 5 bases from J, with 17 bases in between.

This clonotype was recorded at least ten times. J is TRBJ1-1 and V is TRBV19, with D hard to call. V lost 3 bases to trimming and J lost 5 bases, with 10 bases between them. This CDR3 is built from 13 residues. Germline lookup yields CDR1 LNHDA and CDR2 SQIVND (reference sequence). The CDR3 loop reads CASSMPRGTEAFF. Written as DNA, the CDR3 is TGTGCCAGTAGTATGCCCAGAGGGACTGAAGCTTTCTTT.